A single sample gave rise to the 30 T cell receptor beta chains below, sequenced in a study of T-cell memory formation after mild COVID-19. One entry per CDR3 protein, called by TCRdb with MiXCR from the 5' RACE reads. Among a few hundred thousand distinct CDR3 sequences, less than 25% were seen once, and the ten largest hold roughly 8.3%. Sequencing was carried out using PBMCs or a T cell subset sorted from them (not recorded which). These receptors all stem from an adult woman who had mild COVID-19 (a few samples of this study predate the infection). Cell type and time point are not known.

This clonotype has just a few counts. The V and J genes are TRBV7-9 and TRBJ2-7; unclear D gene. Germline V gene lookup returns CDR1 SEHNR and CDR2 FQNEAQ (reference sequence). The ends were cut back, 0 bases at V and 5 bases at J, with 5 bases in the middle. The CDR3 has 12 amino acids. CDR3 amino acids: CASSLARNEQYF. Here the CDR3 DNA reads TGTGCCAGCAGCTTAGCCAGGAACGAGCAGTACTTC. The whole variable domain, filled in from reference TRBV7-9 and TRBJ2-7, reads DTGVSQNPRHKITKRGQNVTFRCDPISEHNRLYWYRQTLGQGPEFLTYFQNEAQLEKSRLLSDRFSAERPKGSFSTLEIQRTEQGDSAMYLCASSLARNEQYFGPGTRLTVT.

The gene calls are TRBV5-5 and TRBJ2-3, with D hard to call. The CDR3 totals 14 residues. V lost 1 base and J 2 bases, leaving 8 bases between the germline ends. The germline CDR1 and CDR2 sequences are SGHKS and YYEKEE (reference sequence). The CDR3 sequence: CASSLTLYTDTQYF. The CDR3 nucleotides read TGTGCCAGCAGCTTGACGCTTTACACAGATACGCAGTATTTT.

This clonotype was detected a few times. CDR3 loop: CASSIGLAGVTHEQYF. CDR3 coding DNA: TGTGCCAGCAGTATTGGACTAGCGGGAGTAACCCACGAGCAGTACTTC. V usage is TRBV12-3 or TRBV12-4 and J usage is TRBJ2-7; 13 bases are a match to TRBD2. CDR3 size: 16 residues. V shed 5 bases and J 5 bases; nucleotides not matched to a gene: 9.

A few counts support this clonotype. This chain joins TRBV6-2 or TRBV6-3 and TRBJ2-3; no definite D call. V lost 6 bases to trimming and J lost 2 bases, with 33 bases between them. The CDR3 covers 21 residues. Germline assignment: CDR1 MNHEY and CDR2 SVGEGT. CDR3 in DNA: TGTGCCAGCAGCCAAAATTCGAGGTCCCGTCGTCTGTCGCGGAACACAGATACGCAGTATTTT. Its translation is CASSQNSRSRRLSRNTDTQYF.

This clonotype was seen once. The rearrangement links TRBV11-2 to TRBJ2-1; D may be TRBD1 or TRBD2 (6 bases each). Trimming stripped 1 base from V and 8 bases from J, with 18 bases between. CDR1 SGHAT and CDR2 FQNNGV come from the germline V gene. The CDR3 runs 16 residues. The CDR3 region is CASSLVLGGPIYEQFF. The CDR3 DNA sequence: TGTGCCAGCAGCTTAGTGCTGGGGGGCCCAATTTATGAGCAGTTCTTC. Looking up the rest from reference TRBV11-2 and TRBJ2-1 gives the full variable domain: EAGVAQSPRYKIIEKRQSVAFWCNPISGHATLYWYQQILGQGPKLLIQFQNNGVVDDSQLPKDRFSAERLKGVDSTLKIQPAKLEDSAVYLCASSLVLGGPIYEQFFGPGTRLTVL.

V and J are TRBV12-3 or TRBV12-4 and TRBJ2-7; the D gene is possibly TRBD1 (5 bases). This CDR3 is built from 15 residues. V lost 2 bases to trimming and J lost 3 bases, with 14 bases between them. CDR3 region: CASSLSADRNYEQYF. In DNA form, the CDR3 reads TGTGCCAGCAGTTTATCCGCAGACAGAAACTACGAGCAGTACTTC.

V is TRBV5-4 and J is TRBJ1-2, with D unclear. V was cut by 4 bases and J by 5 bases, with 15 bases left in between. Germline loops: CDR1 SGHNT, CDR2 YYREEE (reference sequence). This CDR3 region has 14 residues. CDR3 bases: TGTGCCAGCAGCCCCGACTTTTCGGGATATGGCTACACCTTC. This gives the protein CASSPDFSGYGYTF.

This chain links TRBV6-2 or TRBV6-3 with TRBJ2-1; 8 bases agree with TRBD2. This CDR3 comprises 18 residues. Per the germline V gene, CDR1 is MNHEY and CDR2 is SVGEGT. V lost 5 bases, J lost 4 bases, and 16 bases stayed unmatched. This CDR3 is CASSQWTSLKARYNEQFF. The CDR3 DNA reads TGTGCCAGCAGTCAGTGGACTAGCCTAAAAGCGCGGTACAATGAGCAGTTCTTC.

Here the CDR3 reads CASSLDRANEQFF. CDR3 sequence (DNA): TGTGCCAGCAGCTTAGACAGGGCCAATGAGCAGTTCTTC. The rearrangement joins TRBV11-1 to TRBJ2-1, with D perhaps TRBD1 (6 bases). Germline CDR1 reads SGHAT; CDR2 reads FQDESV (reference sequence). CDR3 size: 13 residues. Between the trimmed V and J ends, which lost 1 base and 6 bases, there was a span of 7 bases.

This clonotype was seen more than once but under ten times. V is TRBV6-5 and J is TRBJ2-7; 9 bases agree with TRBD1. Germline CDR1 reads MNHEY; CDR2 reads SVGAGI. Trimming cost V 2 bases and J 7 bases; bases outside gene matches: 6. CDR3 size: 14 residues. CDR3 bases: TGTGCCAGCAGTTACGAACAGGGGGCACGGGAGCAGTACTTC. It encodes CASSYEQGAREQYF.

This clonotype came up a few times. The chain joins TRBV7-3 to TRBJ2-1; 7 bases map to TRBD2. CDR3 size: 18 residues. Per the germline V gene, CDR1 is SGHTA and CDR2 is FQGTGA. Trimming removed 5 bases from V and 6 bases from J; junction bases left unmatched: 19. The CDR3 nucleotides read TGTGCCAGCAGCACTCTCCGGGACTACGGGGCAGGTCCCAATGAGCAGTTCTTC. Protein: CASSTLRDYGAGPNEQFF.

Only a few counts were recorded for this clonotype. V and J are TRBV9 and TRBJ2-1; 8 bases are shared with TRBD2. With 5 bases clipped from V and 6 bases from J, the junction kept 10 bases outside the gene matches. CDR1 and CDR2 (germline): SGDLS, YYNGEE. This CDR3 is 15 amino acids long. The CDR3 sequence is CASRESGRTANEQFF. In DNA, the CDR3 is TGTGCCAGCAGAGAAAGCGGGAGAACTGCCAATGAGCAGTTCTTC. Drawing the rest from reference TRBV9 and TRBJ2-1, the complete variable domain is DSGVTQTPKHLITATGQRVTLRCSPRSGDLSVYWYQQSLDQGLQFLIQYYNGEERAKGNILERFSAQQFPDLHSELNLSSLELGDSALYFCASRESGRTANEQFFGPGTRLTVL.

Here the CDR3 reads CAWSVRQGAWNEQFF. DNA of the CDR3: TGTGCCTGGAGTGTTAGACAGGGGGCATGGAATGAGCAGTTCTTC. The V and J genes are TRBV30 and TRBJ2-1; 10 nucleotides align to TRBD1. The CDR3 sequence is 15 residues long. Germline V gene sequence: CDR1 GTSNPN, CDR2 SVGIG (reference sequence). J was trimmed by 7 bases and V by 0 bases; bases with no gene match: 6.

This clonotype was counted between two and nine times. This sequence joins TRBV20-1 and TRBJ2-7, with TRBD1 matching over 8 bases. V shed 3 bases, J shed 3 bases, and the junction held 10 bases outside the gene matches. The CDR3 is made up of 15 amino acids. Germline CDR1 DFQATT, CDR2 SNEGSKA (reference sequence). The CDR3 loop reads CSASFRDRSYYEQYF. CDR3 sequence (DNA): TGCAGTGCTAGTTTCCGGGACAGGAGCTACTACGAGCAGTACTTC.

This clonotype has at least ten counts. V is TRBV12-3 or TRBV12-4 and J is TRBJ2-2; possibly TRBD1 for D (5 bases). Trimming stripped 5 bases from V and 8 bases from J, with 12 bases between. This CDR3 is built from 13 residues. CDR3 nucleotides: TGTGCCAGCAGTGTCAGGGTCGGAGGGGAGCTGTTTTTT. As protein: CASSVRVGGELFF.

This clonotype showed up just a few times. The chain uses TRBV5-6 and TRBJ2-1; unclear D gene. Germline-derived CDR1 and CDR2 are SGHDT and YYEEEE. The CDR3 covers 12 residues. V lost 4 bases to trimming and J lost 7 bases, with 9 bases between them. In DNA form, the CDR3 reads TGTGCCAGCAGCGATGCCGGAAATGAGCAGTTCTTC. This translates into CASSDAGNEQFF.

The gene calls are TRBV6-5 and TRBJ1-5, with 8 bases matching TRBD1. The J segment lost 6 bases and the V segment lost 0 bases, leaving 7 bases of the junction unmatched. Germline CDR1 reads MNHEY; CDR2 reads SVGAGI. This CDR3 has 16 residues. The CDR3 nucleotides are TGTGCCAGCAGTTACTCGTACAGGGGGATGGGTCAGCCCCAGCATTTT. Encoded protein: CASSYSYRGMGQPQHF.

The chain employs TRBV18 and TRBJ2-5; 10 nucleotides line up with TRBD1. Germline CDR1 KGHSH, CDR2 LQKENI. The trim removed 4 bases at V and 3 bases at J, leaving 2 bases unmatched. The CDR3 is made up of 14 amino acids. CDR3 coding DNA: TGTGCCAGCTCACTCGGACAGGGGGAAGAGACCCAGTACTTC. Translation gives CASSLGQGEETQYF.

This chain connects TRBV7-9 to TRBJ1-6, with 8 bases that match TRBD1. CDR3 length: 18 amino acids. Germline V gene data show CDR1 as SEHNR and CDR2 as FQNEAQ (reference sequence). V was pared by 1 base and J by 0 bases, with 5 bases of the junction left unmatched. The CDR3 loop reads CASSLVGQASSYNSPLHF. CDR3 DNA: TGTGCCAGCAGCTTAGTGGGACAGGCGAGCTCCTATAATTCACCCCTCCACTTT.

The table lists this clonotype with many counts. This chain connects TRBV7-3 to TRBJ2-7; 9 bases are a match to TRBD1. This CDR3 has 16 residues. Germline CDR1 reads SGHTA; CDR2 reads FQGTGA. J was trimmed by 0 bases and V by 0 bases; bases with no gene match: 3. The CDR3 spells CASSLTGTGSSYEQYF. In DNA, the CDR3 is TGTGCCAGCAGCTTAACTGGGACAGGGAGCTCCTACGAGCAGTACTTC.

This clonotype was counted only a few times. The chain recombines TRBV7-9 with TRBJ2-1, with 8 positions matching TRBD2. V shed 3 bases and J 10 bases; nucleotides not matched to a gene: 5. The CDR3 totals 13 residues. Germline V CDR1 and CDR2: SEHNR, FQNEAQ (reference sequence). The CDR3 bases are TGTGCCAGCAGCTTGAGCGGGAGTTTGGAGCAGTTCTTC. Translating gives CASSLSGSLEQFF.

The V call is TRBV7-2, the J call TRBJ2-3, with 9 bases matching TRBD2. CDR3 length: 18 amino acids. The V gene end was trimmed by 1 base and the J gene end by 3 bases; junction bases not matched to a gene: 11. Germline CDR1 SGHTA, CDR2 FQGNSA. CDR3 sequence reads: CASSLVRGGSGRTDTQYF. CDR3 in DNA: TGTGCCAGCAGCTTAGTGCGGGGTGGTAGCGGGAGAACAGATACGCAGTATTTT.

The gene calls are TRBV20-1 and TRBJ1-1; D unclear. V was trimmed by 6 bases and J by 7 bases, leaving 9 bases between them. Looked up from germline, CDR1 is DFQATT and CDR2 is SNEGSKA (reference sequence). This CDR3 region has 10 residues. The CDR3 sequence: CSARLVEAFF. The CDR3 DNA is TGCAGTGCCAGGCTGGTTGAAGCTTTCTTT.

CDR3 sequence: CASSQTGDDQPQHF. The CDR3, as DNA: TGTGCCAGCAGCCAGACAGGGGACGATCAGCCCCAGCATTTT. The V gene is TRBV13, the J gene TRBJ1-5, with TRBD1 matching 8 bases. The germline V gene has CDR1 PRHDT and CDR2 FYEKMQ (reference sequence). The CDR3 runs 14 residues. J gave up 5 bases and V 5 bases, and 5 bases lay outside the gene matches. The full variable domain, its missing parts supplied by reference TRBV13 and TRBJ1-5, is AAGVIQSPRHLIKEKRETATLKCYPIPRHDTVYWYQQGPGQDPQFLISFYEKMQSDKGSIPDRFSAQQFSDYHSELNMSSLELGDSALYFCASSQTGDDQPQHFGDGTRLSIL.

The chain recombines TRBV6-2 or TRBV6-3 with TRBJ2-7; unclear D gene. The CDR3 extends over 14 amino acids. Germline V CDR1 and CDR2: MNHEY, SVGEGT. Deletions cut 3 bases from V and 3 bases from J, with 12 bases between. CDR3 region: CASSYLVLVYEQYF. The DNA for the CDR3 is TGTGCCAGCAGTTATCTGGTCCTAGTCTACGAGCAGTACTTC.

The gene calls are TRBV27 and TRBJ2-7; unclear D gene. The germline V gene has CDR1 MNHEY and CDR2 SMNVEV (reference sequence). This CDR3 is 12 amino acids long. V dropped 8 bases and J dropped 4 bases, with 12 bases sitting between them. This chain's CDR3 is CASRKLGYEQYF. In DNA form, the CDR3 reads TGTGCCAGCCGAAAGCTGGGGTACGAGCAGTACTTC.

This clonotype turned up a few times. Given a much more abundant clone one base away, this may be a read error. The chain combines TRBV20-1 with TRBJ2-7, with TRBD2 matching over 10 bases. Germline values: CDR1 DFQATT, CDR2 SNEGSKA (reference sequence). The CDR3 totals 14 residues. Losses at the gene ends were 3 bases for V and 0 bases for J; bases not matched to a gene: 2. The chain's CDR3 is CSASPSGSSYEQYF. CDR3 coding DNA: TGCAGTGCTAGTCCTAGCGGGAGCTCCTACGAGCAGTACTTC.

The chain couples TRBV20-1 to TRBJ2-1; D remains unclear. Germline V gene sequence: CDR1 DFQATT, CDR2 SNEGSKA (reference sequence). This CDR3 is built from 15 residues. V shed 1 base and J shed 3 bases, with 13 bases lying between them. The CDR3 bases are TGCAGTGCTAGAGCGTCGAACGGGCTCTACAATGAGCAGTTCTTC. This translates into CSARASNGLYNEQFF.

This chain connects TRBV7-9 to TRBJ2-3; TRBD2 aligns across 7 bases. CDR3 size: 16 residues. Trimming took 1 base from V and 7 from J; bases not matched to a gene: 11. Per the germline V gene, CDR1 is SEHNR and CDR2 is FQNEAQ (reference sequence). This CDR3 reads CASSLGSGLVGNTQYF. CDR3 nucleotides: TGTGCCAGCAGCTTAGGGAGTGGACTAGTCGGAAATACGCAGTATTTT.

Notes on this clonotype: This sequence may be a read error, since a much larger clone differs from it by one base. V gene TRBV27 combines with J gene TRBJ2-2, with D perhaps TRBD2 (6 bases). This CDR3 region has 15 residues. Germline V gives CDR1 MNHEY, CDR2 SMNVEV (reference sequence). CDR3 nucleotide sequence: TGTGACAGCAGTTTTGGCCAGGGACTTCCCGGGGAGCTGTTTTTT. Amino acid sequence: CDSSFGQGLPGELFF.